The TCR beta chain under discussion was sequenced for a study of CD8+CD57+ T cells in acquired aplastic anemia. Points from the study as a whole: With respect to CD8+ Simpson's diversity, patients and controls did not differ significantly.

With 3 bases removed from V and 3 bases from J, the gap between germline ends came to 15 bases. The V gene's germline CDR1 is LNHDA and CDR2 SQIVND (reference sequence). CDR3 length: 15 amino acids. This clonotype was seen at least ten times. Its antigen is not identified. TCR beta VDJ and CDR3 profiles were obtained from a genomic DNA template. TCRdb re-called the reads with MiXCR, one entry per CDR3 protein. Counted here are approximately 200,000 distinct CDR3 sequences, less than 65% occurring once; the ten biggest clones make up about a sixth. V gene TRBV19 combines with J gene TRBJ2-7, with D maybe TRBD1 (5 bases). The specimen sequenced was sorted CD4+, CD8+, or CD8+CD57+ T cells (not recorded which) from PBMCs. This sequence originates from a human donor in good health, serving as a control. This CDR3 reads CASSIQGDSLYEQYF. The CDR3 bases are TGTGCCAGTAGTATCCAAGGTGACAGCCTCTACGAGCAGTACTTC.